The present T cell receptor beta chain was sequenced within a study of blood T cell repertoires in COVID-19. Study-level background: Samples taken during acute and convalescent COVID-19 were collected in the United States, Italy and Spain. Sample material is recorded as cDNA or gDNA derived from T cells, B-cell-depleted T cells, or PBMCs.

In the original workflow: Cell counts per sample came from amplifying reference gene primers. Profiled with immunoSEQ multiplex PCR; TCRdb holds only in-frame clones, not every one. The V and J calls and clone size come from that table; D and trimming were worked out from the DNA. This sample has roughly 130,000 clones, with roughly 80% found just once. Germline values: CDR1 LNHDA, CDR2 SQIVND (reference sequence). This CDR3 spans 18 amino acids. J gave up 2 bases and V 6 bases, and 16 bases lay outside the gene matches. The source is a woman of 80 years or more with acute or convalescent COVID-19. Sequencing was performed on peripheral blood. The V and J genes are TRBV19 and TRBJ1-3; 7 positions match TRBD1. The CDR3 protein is CASSLRGHRGYAGNTIYF. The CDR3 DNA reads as TGTGCCAGTAGCCTAAGGGGTCACAGGGGATATGCTGGAAACACCATATATTTT.